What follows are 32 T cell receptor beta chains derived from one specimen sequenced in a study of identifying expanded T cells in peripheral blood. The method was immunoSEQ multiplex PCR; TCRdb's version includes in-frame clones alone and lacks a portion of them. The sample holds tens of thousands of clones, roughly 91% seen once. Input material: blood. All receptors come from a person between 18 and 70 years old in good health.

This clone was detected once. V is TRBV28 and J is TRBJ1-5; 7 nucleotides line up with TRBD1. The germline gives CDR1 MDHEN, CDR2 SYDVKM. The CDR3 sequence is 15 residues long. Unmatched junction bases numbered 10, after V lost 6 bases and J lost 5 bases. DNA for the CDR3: TGTGCCAGCAGCCCTACAGGGGTCCTGTATCAGCCCCAGCATTTT. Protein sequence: CASSPTGVLYQPQHF.

The CDR3 loop reads CSVSAATNYGYTF. Written as DNA, the CDR3 is TGCAGCGTTAGTGCAGCCACAAACTATGGCTACACCTTC. The gene calls are TRBV29-1 and TRBJ1-2; D unclear. Germline V CDR1 and CDR2: SQVTM, ANQGSEA. The V end was cut by 5 bases, the J end by 2 bases, with 12 bases between. CDR3 length: 13 residues.

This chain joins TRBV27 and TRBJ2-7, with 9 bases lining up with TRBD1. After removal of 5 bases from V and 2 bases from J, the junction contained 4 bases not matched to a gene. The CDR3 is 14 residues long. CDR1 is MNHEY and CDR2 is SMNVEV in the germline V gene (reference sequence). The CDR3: CASSHGQGTYEQYF. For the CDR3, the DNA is TGTGCCAGCAGTCACGGACAGGGGACCTACGAGCAGTACTTC.

The CDR3 protein is CASSISGSYNEQFF. CDR3 DNA: TGTGCCAGCAGCATCAGCGGCTCCTACAATGAGCAGTTCTTC. The V call is TRBV9, the J call TRBJ2-1, with D perhaps matching TRBD2 (5 bases). Per the germline V gene, CDR1 is SGDLS and CDR2 is YYNGEE. The V end was cut by 4 bases, the J end by 0 bases, with 8 bases between. CDR3 length: 14 residues.

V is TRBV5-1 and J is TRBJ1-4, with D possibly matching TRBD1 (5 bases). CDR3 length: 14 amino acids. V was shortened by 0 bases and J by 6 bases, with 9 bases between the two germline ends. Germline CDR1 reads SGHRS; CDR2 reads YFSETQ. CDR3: CASSLAGLDEKLFF. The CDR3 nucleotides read TGCGCCAGCAGCTTGGCGGGGCTGGATGAAAAACTGTTTTTT.

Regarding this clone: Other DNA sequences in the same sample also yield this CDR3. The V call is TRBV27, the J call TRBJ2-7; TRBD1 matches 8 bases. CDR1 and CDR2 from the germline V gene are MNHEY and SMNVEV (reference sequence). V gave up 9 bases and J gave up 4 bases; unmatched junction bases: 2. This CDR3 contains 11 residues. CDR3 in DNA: TGTGCCAGTAGACAGGGGTACGAGCAGTACTTC. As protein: CASRQGYEQYF.

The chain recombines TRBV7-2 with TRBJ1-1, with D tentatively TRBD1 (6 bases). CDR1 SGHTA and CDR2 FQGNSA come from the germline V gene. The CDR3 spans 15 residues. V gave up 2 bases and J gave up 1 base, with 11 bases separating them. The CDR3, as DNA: TGTGCCAGCAGCTTATTAGGCAGGGGGAACACTGAAGCTTTCTTT. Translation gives CASSLLGRGNTEAFF.

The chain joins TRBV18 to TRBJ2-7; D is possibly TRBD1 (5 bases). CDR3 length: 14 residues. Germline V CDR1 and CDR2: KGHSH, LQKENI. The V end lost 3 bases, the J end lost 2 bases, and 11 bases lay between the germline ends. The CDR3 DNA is TGTGCCAGCTCACCCCCGACAGTTCCCTACGAGCAGTACTTC. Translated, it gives CASSPPTVPYEQYF.

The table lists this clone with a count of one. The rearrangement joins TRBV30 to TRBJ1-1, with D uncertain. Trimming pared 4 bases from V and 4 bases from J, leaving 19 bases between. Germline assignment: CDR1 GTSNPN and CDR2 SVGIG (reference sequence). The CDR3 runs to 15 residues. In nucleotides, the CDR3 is TGTGCCTGGACGGGGTTAGGACTCGGTCCCACTGAAGCTTTCTTT. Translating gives CAWTGLGLGPTEAFF.

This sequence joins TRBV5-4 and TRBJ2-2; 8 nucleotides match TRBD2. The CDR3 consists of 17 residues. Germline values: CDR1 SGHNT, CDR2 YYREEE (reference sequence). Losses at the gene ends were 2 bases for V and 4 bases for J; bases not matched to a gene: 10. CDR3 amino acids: CASSLMAAGALTGELFF. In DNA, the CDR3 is TGTGCCAGCAGCTTAATGGCAGCGGGGGCACTCACCGGGGAGCTGTTTTTT.

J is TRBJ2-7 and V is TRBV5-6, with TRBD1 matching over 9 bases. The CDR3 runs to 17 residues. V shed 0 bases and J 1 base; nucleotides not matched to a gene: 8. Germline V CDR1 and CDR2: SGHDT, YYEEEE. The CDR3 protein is CASSLGGAGTGSYEQYF. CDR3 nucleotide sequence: TGTGCCAGCAGCTTGGGGGGTGCCGGGACAGGGTCCTACGAGCAGTACTTC.

CDR3 amino acids: CSVEGGAGQPQHF. The CDR3 DNA reads as TGCAGCGTTGAGGGGGGAGCGGGTCAGCCCCAGCATTTT. The rearrangement uses TRBV29-1 and TRBJ1-5; tentatively, D is TRBD1 (5 bases). Trimming shortened V by 3 bases and J by 6 bases, and 12 bases separated the two germline ends. The CDR3 consists of 13 residues. Germline V lookup: CDR1 SQVTM, CDR2 ANQGSEA.

CDR3 coding DNA: TGCGCCAGCAGCTTTGAGGGGAGCTCCTATAATTCACCCCTCCACTTT. Residues: CASSFEGSSYNSPLHF. The chain couples TRBV5-1 to TRBJ1-6; D possibly corresponds to TRBD1 (5 bases). The CDR3 runs 16 residues. Trimming left V 2 bases short and J 0 bases short, with 9 bases between. The germline CDR1 and CDR2 sequences are SGHRS and YFSETQ.

CDR3 in amino acids: CSAYNYSYTF. In nucleotides, the CDR3 is TGCAGTGCTTATAACTACAGCTACACCTTC. This chain uses TRBV20-1 with TRBJ1-2; D call uncertain. The germline gives CDR1 DFQATT, CDR2 SNEGSKA (reference sequence). Trimming pared 5 bases from V and 9 bases from J, leaving 10 bases between. The CDR3 extends over 10 amino acids.

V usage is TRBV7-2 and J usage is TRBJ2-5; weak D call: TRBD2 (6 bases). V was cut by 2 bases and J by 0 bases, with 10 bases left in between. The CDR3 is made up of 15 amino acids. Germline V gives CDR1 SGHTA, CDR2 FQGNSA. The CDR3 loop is CASSLYGGYQETQYF. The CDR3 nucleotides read TGTGCCAGCAGCTTATACGGGGGTTACCAAGAGACCCAGTACTTC. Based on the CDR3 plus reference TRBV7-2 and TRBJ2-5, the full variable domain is GAGVSQSPSNKVTEKGKDVELRCDPISGHTALYWYRQSLGQGLEFLIYFQGNSAPDKSGLPSDRFSAERTGGSVSTLTIQRTQQEDSAVYLCASSLYGGYQETQYFGPGTRLLVL.

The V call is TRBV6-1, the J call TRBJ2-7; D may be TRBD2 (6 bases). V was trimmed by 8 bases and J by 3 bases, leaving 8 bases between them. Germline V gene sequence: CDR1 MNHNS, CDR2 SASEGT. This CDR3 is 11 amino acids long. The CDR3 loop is CASVGGYEQYF. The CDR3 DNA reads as TGTGCCAGCGTGGGGGGCTACGAGCAGTACTTC.

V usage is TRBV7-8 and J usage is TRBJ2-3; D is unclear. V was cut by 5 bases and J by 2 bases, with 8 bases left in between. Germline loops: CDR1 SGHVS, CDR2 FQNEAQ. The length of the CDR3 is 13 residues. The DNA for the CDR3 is TGTGCCAGCAGCCCACGAACCACAGATACGCAGTATTTT. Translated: CASSPRTTDTQYF.

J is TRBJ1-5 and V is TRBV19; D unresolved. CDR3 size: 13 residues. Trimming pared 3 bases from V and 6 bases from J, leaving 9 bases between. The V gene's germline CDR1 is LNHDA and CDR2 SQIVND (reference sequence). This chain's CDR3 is CASSIGRSQPQHF. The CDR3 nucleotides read TGTGCCAGTAGTATTGGTAGGAGTCAGCCCCAGCATTTT.

CDR3 sequence reads: CASSGLSGGGETQYF. DNA for the CDR3: TGTGCCAGCAGCGGACTTTCGGGGGGAGGAGAGACCCAGTACTTC. The chain links TRBV9 to TRBJ2-5; 7 positions agree with TRBD2. Unmatched junction bases numbered 9, after V lost 3 bases and J lost 4 bases. Germline loops: CDR1 SGDLS, CDR2 YYNGEE. This CDR3 has 15 residues.

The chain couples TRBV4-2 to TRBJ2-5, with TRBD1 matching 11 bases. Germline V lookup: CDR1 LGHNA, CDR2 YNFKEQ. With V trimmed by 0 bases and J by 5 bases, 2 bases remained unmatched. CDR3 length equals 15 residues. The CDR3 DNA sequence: TGTGCCAGCAGCCAAGACCGGGACAGGGGGGAGACCCAGTACTTC. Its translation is CASSQDRDRGETQYF.

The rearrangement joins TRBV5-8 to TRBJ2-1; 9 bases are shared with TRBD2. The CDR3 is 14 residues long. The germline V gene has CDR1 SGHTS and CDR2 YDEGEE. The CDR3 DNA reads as TGTGGATTGCGGGGGGGCCATATAGACAATGAGCAGTTCTTC. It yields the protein CGLRGGHIDNEQFF.

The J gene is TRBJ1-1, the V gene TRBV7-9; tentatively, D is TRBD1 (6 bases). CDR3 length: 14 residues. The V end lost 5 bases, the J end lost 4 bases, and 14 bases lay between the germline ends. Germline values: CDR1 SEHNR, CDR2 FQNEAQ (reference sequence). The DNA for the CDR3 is TGTGCCAGCAGCCCAGGACAGTTCCCCACTGAAGCTTTCTTT. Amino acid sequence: CASSPGQFPTEAFF.

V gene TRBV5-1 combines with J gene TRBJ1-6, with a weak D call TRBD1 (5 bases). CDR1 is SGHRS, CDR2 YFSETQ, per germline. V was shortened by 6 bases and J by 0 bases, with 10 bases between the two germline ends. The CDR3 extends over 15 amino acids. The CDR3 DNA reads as TGCGCCAGCAAAGCAGGGAGCTCCTATAATTCACCCCTCCACTTT. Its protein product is CASKAGSSYNSPLHF.

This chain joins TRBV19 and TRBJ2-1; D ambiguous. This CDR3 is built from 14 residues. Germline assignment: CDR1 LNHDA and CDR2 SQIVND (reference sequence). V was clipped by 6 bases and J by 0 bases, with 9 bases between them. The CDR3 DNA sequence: TGTGCCAGTAGCTGGGCTAGCTCCTACAATGAGCAGTTCTTC. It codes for CASSWASSYNEQFF.

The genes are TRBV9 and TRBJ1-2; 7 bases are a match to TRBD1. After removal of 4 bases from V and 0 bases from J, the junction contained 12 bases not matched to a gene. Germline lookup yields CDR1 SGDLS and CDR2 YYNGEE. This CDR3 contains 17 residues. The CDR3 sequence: CASSSPRTGPPNYGYTF. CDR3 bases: TGTGCCAGCAGCTCACCGAGGACAGGTCCCCCTAACTATGGCTACACCTTC.

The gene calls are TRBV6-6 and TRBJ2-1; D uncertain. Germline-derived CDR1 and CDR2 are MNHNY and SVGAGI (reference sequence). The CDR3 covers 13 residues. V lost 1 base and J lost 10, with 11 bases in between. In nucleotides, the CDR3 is TGTGCCAGCAGTTACTATGGCGATCAGGAGCAGTTCTTC. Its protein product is CASSYYGDQEQFF.

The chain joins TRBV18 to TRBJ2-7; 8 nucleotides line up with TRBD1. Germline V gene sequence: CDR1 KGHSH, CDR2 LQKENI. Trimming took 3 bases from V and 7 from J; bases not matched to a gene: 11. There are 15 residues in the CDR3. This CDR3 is CASSPSSSGGPEQYF. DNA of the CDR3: TGTGCCAGCTCACCTAGTAGTTCAGGGGGCCCGGAGCAGTACTTC.

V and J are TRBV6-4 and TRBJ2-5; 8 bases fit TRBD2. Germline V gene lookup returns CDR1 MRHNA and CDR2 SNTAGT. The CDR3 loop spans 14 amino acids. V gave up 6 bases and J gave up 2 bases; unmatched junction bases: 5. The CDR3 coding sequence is TGTGCCAGCAGGGGCGGGGGGAATCAAGAGACCCAGTACTTC. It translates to CASRGGGNQETQYF.

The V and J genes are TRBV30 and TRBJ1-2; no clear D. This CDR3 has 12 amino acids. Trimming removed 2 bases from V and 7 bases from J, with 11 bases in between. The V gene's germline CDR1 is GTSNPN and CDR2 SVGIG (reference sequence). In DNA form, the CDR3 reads TGTGCCTGGAGTCAGGACGTCTTTGGCTACACCTTC. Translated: CAWSQDVFGYTF.

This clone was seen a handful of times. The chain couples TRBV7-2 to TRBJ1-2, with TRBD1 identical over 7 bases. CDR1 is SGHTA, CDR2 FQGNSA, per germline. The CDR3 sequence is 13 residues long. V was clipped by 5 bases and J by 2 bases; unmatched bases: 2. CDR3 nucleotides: TGTGCCAGCAGCCGGGACAGAAACTATGGCTACACCTTC. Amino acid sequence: CASSRDRNYGYTF. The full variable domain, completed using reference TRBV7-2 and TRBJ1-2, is GAGVSQSPSNKVTEKGKDVELRCDPISGHTALYWYRQSLGQGLEFLIYFQGNSAPDKSGLPSDRFSAERTGGSVSTLTIQRTQQEDSAVYLCASSRDRNYGYTFGSGTRLTVV.

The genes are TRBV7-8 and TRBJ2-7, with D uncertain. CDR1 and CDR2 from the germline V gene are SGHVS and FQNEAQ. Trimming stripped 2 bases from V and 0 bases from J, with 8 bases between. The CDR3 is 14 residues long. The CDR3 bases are TGTGCCAGCAGCTTACGAACCCGCTCCTACGAGCAGTACTTC. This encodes CASSLRTRSYEQYF.

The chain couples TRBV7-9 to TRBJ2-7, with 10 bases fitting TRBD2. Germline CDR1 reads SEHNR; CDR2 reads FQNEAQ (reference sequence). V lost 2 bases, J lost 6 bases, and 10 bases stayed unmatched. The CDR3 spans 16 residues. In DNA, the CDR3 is TGTGCCAGCAGCTTATCTAGCGGGGGCGCCGAGGGCGAGCAGTACTTC. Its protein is CASSLSSGGAEGEQYF. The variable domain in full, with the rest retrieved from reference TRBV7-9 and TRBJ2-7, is DTGVSQNPRHKITKRGQNVTFRCDPISEHNRLYWYRQTLGQGPEFLTYFQNEAQLEKSRLLSDRFSAERPKGSFSTLEIQRTEQGDSAMYLCASSLSSGGAEGEQYFGPGTRLTVT.